Below, 24 T cell receptor beta chains from the same sample are listed, as sequenced in a study of read filtering for tumor transcriptome and immune sequencing. From roughly 400 ng of RNA, a library with molecular barcoded alpha/delta and beta/gamma adaptors was made. TCRdb re-analysed the reads in MiXCR, keeping a single row per CDR3 protein. Among tens of thousands of distinct CDR3 sequences, 20% to 25% were seen once, and the ten largest hold roughly an eighth. Material for sequencing was a population of CD138-negative cells sorted from bone marrow. These receptors were collected from a donor aged 40 or older with multiple myeloma.

There are many counts of this clonotype. The chain links TRBV18 to TRBJ1-5; D may be TRBD1 (5 bases). The V end lost 2 bases, the J end lost 4 bases, and 9 bases lay between the germline ends. Per the germline V gene, CDR1 is KGHSH and CDR2 is LQKENI. The CDR3 has 14 amino acids. The CDR3 region is CASSPTGGNQPQHF. The DNA for the CDR3 is TGTGCCAGCTCACCAACCGGGGGAAATCAGCCCCAGCATTTT. The full variable domain, rest sourced from reference TRBV18 and TRBJ1-5, is NAGVMQNPRHLVRRRGQEARLRCSPMKGHSHVYWYRQLPEEGLKFMVYLQKENIIDESGMPKERFSAEFPKEGPSILRIQQVVRGDSAAYFCASSPTGGNQPQHFGDGTRLSIL.

Turning to this clonotype: The junction shows a germline mismatch at one end, possibly a read error. The chain combines TRBV2 with TRBJ2-1; D is perhaps TRBD1 or TRBD2 (5 bases each). Per germline, CDR1 SNHLY and CDR2 FYNNEI. CDR3 length: 13 amino acids. DNA of the CDR3: TGTGCCAGCAATGAAGGGACCCCCAATGAGCAGTTCTTC. The encoded protein is CASNEGTPNEQFF.

This rearrangement joins TRBV2 to TRBJ1-1; maybe TRBD1 (5 bases). Germline-derived CDR1 and CDR2 are SNHLY and FYNNEI. The V and J ends lost 8 bases and 7 bases respectively, with 14 bases between them. CDR3 length: 12 amino acids. Here the CDR3 reads CASGGTGHEAFF. The CDR3 DNA reads as TGTGCCAGCGGTGGGACTGGGCATGAAGCTTTCTTT.

The chain uses TRBV4-1 and TRBJ1-1; TRBD1 is a possible D gene (5 bases). The CDR3 consists of 16 residues. Looked up from germline, CDR1 is MGHRA and CDR2 is YSYEKL. V was cut by 4 bases and J by 2 bases, with 17 bases left in between. CDR3 residues: CASSPGDLDSNTEAFF. CDR3 sequence (DNA): TGCGCCAGCAGCCCCGGTGACCTCGACAGTAACACTGAAGCTTTCTTT.

This clonotype appeared many times. The chain recombines TRBV6-2 or TRBV6-3 with TRBJ1-5; the D is unclear. Trimming stripped 6 bases from V and 2 bases from J, with 14 bases between. This CDR3 is 15 amino acids long. Germline lookup yields CDR1 MNHEY and CDR2 SVGEGT. CDR3 bases: TGTGCCAGCAGAGATGGACGGGTTGGCAATCAGCCCCAGCATTTT. Translated: CASRDGRVGNQPQHF.

This clonotype was counted many times. The V and J genes are TRBV30 and TRBJ2-7; 8 bases are shared with TRBD1. The CDR3 consists of 13 residues. Unmatched junction bases numbered 8, after V lost 4 bases and J lost 6 bases. Germline V gene lookup returns CDR1 GTSNPN and CDR2 SVGIG (reference sequence). The CDR3, as DNA: TGTGCCTGGAAGGGGACAGGCGTTGTCGAGCAGTACTTC. This gives the protein CAWKGTGVVEQYF.

Ten or more counts support this clonotype. This chain connects TRBV20-1 to TRBJ1-1, with a possible D match to TRBD1 (5 bases). The CDR3 loop spans 11 amino acids. Trimming took off 4 bases at V and 5 bases at J, with 8 bases between the two ends. CDR1 is DFQATT and CDR2 is SNEGSKA in the germline V gene (reference sequence). Written as DNA, the CDR3 is TGCAGTGCTAAATGGGGGACTGAAGCTTTCTTT. Translated: CSAKWGTEAFF.

This clonotype came up many times. The CDR3 loop reads CSARDLGRSVFRETQYF. The CDR3 DNA sequence: TGCAGTGCTAGAGATCTAGGGAGGTCGGTTTTTCGAGAGACCCAGTACTTC. The chain combines TRBV20-1 with TRBJ2-5, with TRBD2 as a possible D gene (6 bases). The CDR3 contains 17 residues. Trimming took off 0 bases at V and 4 bases at J, with 21 bases between the two ends. The V gene's germline CDR1 is DFQATT and CDR2 SNEGSKA (reference sequence).

This clonotype has at least ten counts. One junction end does not reproduce the germline sequence, and a read error may be involved. The CDR3 DNA sequence: TGTGCCATTTCTATGTTTGGGACATCCTTCAATGAGCAGTTCTTC. It is translated as CAISMFGTSFNEQFF. The chain employs TRBV2 and TRBJ2-1; possible D gene TRBD1, 6 bases. Per germline, CDR1 SNHLY and CDR2 FYNNEI. CDR3 length: 15 residues.

The sample holds a few counts of this clonotype. The V gene is TRBV5-1, the J gene TRBJ2-7; D remains ambiguous. There are 12 residues in the CDR3. CDR1 and CDR2 from the germline V gene are SGHRS and YFSETQ. Trimming cost V 7 bases and J 4 bases, with 12 bases left between them. The CDR3 loop is CASGTSTYEQYF. The CDR3 DNA follows: TGCGCCAGCGGTACGTCGACATACGAGCAGTACTTC.

This clonotype was seen at least ten times. The J gene is TRBJ1-5, the V gene TRBV6-2 or TRBV6-3; D uncertain. The germline V gene encodes CDR1 MNHEY and CDR2 SVGEGT. The CDR3 extends over 15 amino acids. V lost 0 bases and J lost 3, with 9 bases in between. The CDR3 nucleotides are TGTGCCAGCAGTTACTCGATTACACTCAATCAGCCCCAGCATTTT. Its protein product is CASSYSITLNQPQHF.

This clonotype was recorded many times. V and J are TRBV2 and TRBJ1-5; the D is unclear. Germline V gives CDR1 SNHLY, CDR2 FYNNEI. CDR3 length: 14 amino acids. V was clipped by 7 bases and J by 4 bases, with 14 bases between them. The CDR3 loop reads CASNPSQRNQPQHF. The CDR3 nucleotides are TGTGCCAGCAACCCTTCCCAGAGGAATCAGCCCCAGCATTTT.

This clonotype was detected many times. The chain has TRBV5-1 and TRBJ2-5; the D is unclear. CDR1 is SGHRS, CDR2 YFSETQ, per germline. The CDR3 totals 12 residues. Trimming cost V 0 bases and J 5 bases, with 5 bases left between them. The CDR3 sequence is CASSLVLETQYF. The CDR3, as DNA: TGCGCCAGCAGCTTGGTTTTGGAGACCCAGTACTTC. Full variable domain (outside the CDR3, taken from reference TRBV5-1 and TRBJ2-5): KAGVTQTPRYLIKTRGQQVTLSCSPISGHRSVSWYQQTPGQGLQFLFEYFSETQRNKGNFPGRFSGRQFSNSRSEMNVSTLELGDSALYLCASSLVLETQYFGPGTRLLVL.

This clonotype showed up many times. The genes are TRBV5-1 and TRBJ2-4; D perhaps matches TRBD2 (5 bases). CDR3 size: 14 residues. CDR1 and CDR2 (germline): SGHRS, YFSETQ. Deletions cut 5 bases from V and 6 bases from J, with 15 bases between. The CDR3 loop is CASRGSFEGNIQYF. The CDR3 DNA sequence: TGCGCCAGCAGAGGCTCCTTTGAGGGAAACATTCAGTACTTC. Variable domain in full (rest from reference TRBV5-1 and TRBJ2-4): KAGVTQTPRYLIKTRGQQVTLSCSPISGHRSVSWYQQTPGQGLQFLFEYFSETQRNKGNFPGRFSGRQFSNSRSEMNVSTLELGDSALYLCASRGSFEGNIQYFGAGTRLSVL.

Worth noting for this clonotype: This may stem from a read error, because a much larger clone lies one nucleotide away. This sequence joins TRBV24-1 and TRBJ2-3, with D possibly TRBD1 on 5 matching bases. Germline V CDR1 and CDR2: KGHDR, SFDVKD. This CDR3 is 15 amino acids long. The CDR3 DNA follows: TGTGCCACCAATGATTCCCGCGCCAGGGCAGATACGCAGTATTTT. It is translated as CATNDSRARADTQYF.

The chain has TRBV6-5 and TRBJ2-2; D is unclear. The V end was cut by 6 bases, the J end by 3 bases, with 8 bases between. The germline V gene has CDR1 MNHEY and CDR2 SVGAGI. CDR3 length: 13 residues. The CDR3 coding sequence is TGTGCCAGCAGATCTCCGCACACCGGGGAGCTGTTTTTT. Translating it yields CASRSPHTGELFF.

The CDR3 reads CASRRQAPYGYTF. CDR3 sequence (DNA): TGTGCCAGCAGAAGACAGGCCCCCTATGGCTACACCTTC. The J gene is TRBJ1-2, the V gene TRBV28; TRBD1 might be the D (6 bases). This CDR3 spans 13 amino acids. Per the germline V gene, CDR1 is MDHEN and CDR2 is SYDVKM. The V end lost 6 bases, the J end lost 4 bases, and 12 bases lay between the germline ends.

This clonotype has at least ten counts. In DNA form, the CDR3 reads TGTGCCAGCAGCTCCCTGACAGGAGGGGTTCAAGCTTTCTTT. Translated: CASSSLTGGVQAFF. The chain links TRBV11-2 to TRBJ1-1; tentative D call: TRBD1 (6 bases). Germline V gene lookup returns CDR1 SGHAT and CDR2 FQNNGV. V lost 4 bases and J lost 9, with 18 bases in between. This CDR3 spans 14 amino acids. The full variable domain, rest sourced from reference TRBV11-2 and TRBJ1-1, is EAGVAQSPRYKIIEKRQSVAFWCNPISGHATLYWYQQILGQGPKLLIQFQNNGVVDDSQLPKDRFSAERLKGVDSTLKIQPAKLEDSAVYLCASSSLTGGVQAFFGQGTRLTVV.

J is TRBJ1-3 and V is TRBV28; D not certain. CDR1 and CDR2 (germline): MDHEN, SYDVKM. Trimming removed 6 bases from V and 3 bases from J, with 6 bases in between. There are 12 residues in the CDR3. As DNA, the CDR3 is TGTGCCAGCAGGTCCGATGGAAACACCATATATTTT. Amino acid sequence: CASRSDGNTIYF.

This clonotype was recorded many times. The chain recombines TRBV7-8 with TRBJ2-2; 10 nucleotides line up with TRBD1. CDR1 is SGHVS, CDR2 FQNEAQ, per germline. The length of the CDR3 is 17 residues. V was pared by 6 bases and J by 4 bases, with 11 bases of the junction left unmatched. The CDR3 spells CASRHSPGQGITGELFF. In DNA form, the CDR3 reads TGTGCCAGCAGACACTCCCCGGGACAGGGGATCACCGGGGAGCTGTTTTTT.

This chain uses TRBV6-1 with TRBJ1-2; a possible D gene is TRBD1 (5 bases). V was cut by 5 bases and J by 10 bases, with 23 bases left in between. Germline values: CDR1 MNHNS, CDR2 SASEGT. There are 15 residues in the CDR3. CDR3 coding DNA: TGTGCCAGCAGTATCAGGGAGGCCCGGTCTATGCTCTACACCTTC. This sequence encodes CASSIREARSMLYTF.

This clonotype was counted many times. The chain combines TRBV29-1 with TRBJ1-1, with TRBD1 matching over 7 bases. The V gene's germline CDR1 is SQVTM and CDR2 ANQGSEA. After removal of 3 bases from V and 7 bases from J, the junction contained 2 bases not matched to a gene. The CDR3 totals 11 residues. The CDR3 spells CSVEGDSEAFF. The CDR3 DNA reads TGCAGCGTTGAGGGGGACAGTGAAGCTTTCTTT.

Notes on this clonotype: A much larger clone lies a single base off, so this may be a read error. This CDR3 is missing its conserved last phenylalanine or tryptophan, likely due to a read error. In DNA form, the CDR3 reads TGTGCCAGCAGTGCACTGGGGGATACGCAGTATCTT. Encoded protein: CASSALGDTQYL. This chain uses TRBV2 with TRBJ2-3, with D unresolved. The length of the CDR3 is 12 residues. Germline loops: CDR1 SNHLY, CDR2 FYNNEI. V was clipped by 4 bases and J by 6 bases, with 8 bases between them.

This clonotype was counted ten times or more. V and J are TRBV9 and TRBJ1-6, with 9 bases that match TRBD1. The CDR3 totals 17 residues. The J segment lost 0 bases and the V segment lost 3 bases, leaving 4 bases of the junction unmatched. Germline loops: CDR1 SGDLS, CDR2 YYNGEE. CDR3 bases: TGTGCCAGCAGCGAGGGACAGGGCCGCTCCTATAATTCACCCCTCCACTTT. Amino acids: CASSEGQGRSYNSPLHF. Supplemented by reference TRBV9 and TRBJ1-6, the full variable domain reads DSGVTQTPKHLITATGQRVTLRCSPRSGDLSVYWYQQSLDQGLQFLIQYYNGEERAKGNILERFSAQQFPDLHSELNLSSLELGDSALYFCASSEGQGRSYNSPLHFGNGTRLTVT.